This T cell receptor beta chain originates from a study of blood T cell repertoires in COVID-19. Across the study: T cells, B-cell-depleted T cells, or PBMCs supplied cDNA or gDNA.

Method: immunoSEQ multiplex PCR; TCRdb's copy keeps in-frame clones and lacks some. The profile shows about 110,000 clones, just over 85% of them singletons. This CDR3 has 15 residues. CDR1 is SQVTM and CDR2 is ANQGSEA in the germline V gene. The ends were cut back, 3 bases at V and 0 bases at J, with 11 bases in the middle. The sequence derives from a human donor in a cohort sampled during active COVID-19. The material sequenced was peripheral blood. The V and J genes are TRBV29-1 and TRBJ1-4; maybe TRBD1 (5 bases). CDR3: CSVDGGDATNEKLFF. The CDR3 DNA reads TGCAGCGTTGACGGGGGGGACGCAACTAATGAAAAACTGTTTTTT.